This T cell receptor (beta chain) was observed in a study of T cells after yellow fever vaccination. TCRdb re-called the 5' RACE reads through MiXCR, storing one row per CDR3 protein. The sample shows 250,000 to 300,000 distinct CDR3 sequences, around 8.6% of them seen only once. CDR1 SGHTA and CDR2 FQGNSA come from the germline V gene. The V end lost 5 bases, the J end lost 2 bases, and 18 bases lay between the germline ends. This CDR3 has 16 residues. This chain connects TRBV7-2 to TRBJ1-2, with D maybe TRBD1 (5 bases). The sequence came from a man in his late teens or twenties who received the YFV17D yellow fever vaccine. Sequenced here: CD4+ T cells sorted from PBMCs, sampled 5 days after the yellow fever booster vaccination. CDR3 nucleotides: TGTGCCAGCAGCCCAGAAGTCGGGGCGGTGAACTATGGCTACACCTTC. Its translation: CASSPEVGAVNYGYTF.